These 9 T cell receptor beta chains were sequenced from one sample in a study of T cells expressing NK-cell markers. From its re-call of the 5' RACE reads, TCRdb lists each CDR3 protein once, without DNA. The sample shows 550,000 or so distinct CDR3 sequences, and approximately 3.6% sits with its ten largest clones. Sequenced: blood T cells: a sorted CD56 or NKG2C T cell subset, CD4+ or CD8+ T cells, or bulk PBMC T cells (not recorded which). The receptor source for this set is a man between 18 and 29 years old in good health.

The chain links TRBV20-1 to TRBJ2-7; TCRdb's D call of TRBD1 is untestable without DNA. The CDR3 totals 16 residues. Germline V lookup: CDR1 DFQATT, CDR2 SNEGSKA (reference sequence). CDR3 in amino acids: CSAREWGVRGGGEQYF.

The chain couples TRBV5-6 to TRBJ2-3; the D gene TCRdb calls, TRBD2, cannot be checked with no DNA. The CDR3 loop spans 16 amino acids. Germline CDR1 reads SGHDT; CDR2 reads YYEEEE. The CDR3 sequence: CASSLKAGAPTDTQYF.

This chain connects TRBV20-1 to TRBJ2-5; TCRdb proposes TRBD2, but this gene call is untestable without DNA. This CDR3 is 15 amino acids long. Germline CDR1 reads DFQATT; CDR2 reads SNEGSKA (reference sequence). The CDR3 protein is CSAWGLAGVKETQYF.

The chain links TRBV11-2 to TRBJ2-1; TCRdb selects TRBD2, and the lack of DNA leaves this call unchecked. This CDR3 is built from 15 residues. The V gene's germline CDR1 is SGHAT and CDR2 FQNNGV. The CDR3 region is CASSTSGRVFGEQFF.

The gene calls are TRBV29-1 and TRBJ2-7; TCRdb proposes TRBD1, but this gene call is untestable without DNA. The CDR3 loop spans 15 amino acids. CDR1 SQVTM and CDR2 ANQGSEA come from the germline V gene. The CDR3 spells CSVEGVKGQNYEQYF.

The gene calls are TRBV12-3 or TRBV12-4 and TRBJ2-5; the D call from TCRdb, TRBD1, cannot be confirmed without DNA. The CDR3 runs 13 residues. The CDR3: CASSLSGMETQYF.

This chain connects TRBV5-1 to TRBJ1-2; the TRBD1 assignment by TCRdb is unverifiable without DNA. Looked up from germline, CDR1 is SGHRS and CDR2 is YFSETQ. The CDR3 spans 14 residues. The CDR3 is CASSRTGTDYGYTF.

J is TRBJ2-7 and V is TRBV12-3 or TRBV12-4; TCRdb outputs TRBD2, but without DNA this stays unchecked. The CDR3 contains 15 residues. CDR3 sequence reads: CASSPRTSGVDEQYF.

The chain links TRBV6-5 to TRBJ2-1. CDR1 MNHEY and CDR2 SVGAGI come from the germline V gene. The CDR3 is made up of 17 amino acids. The CDR3: CASSSSRVTSVYNEQFF.